The sequence of this TCR beta chain was determined in a study of shared clonotypes between healthy human individuals. Study context: Participating donors consisted of two women and three men aged 18 to 49. Study-wide findings and caveats: Incompleteness in sorted-subset sequencing, despite large depth, was shown by rarefaction.

Clones were sequenced by immunoSEQ multiplex PCR, and TCRdb holds only the in-frame ones, with some missing. The repertoire consists of 2 million to 3 million clones, with under 95% occurring once and the leading ten covering about 0.34%. Germline lookup yields CDR1 MGHRA and CDR2 YSYEKL. The CDR3 is 16 residues long. V dropped 3 bases and J dropped 8; count of bases not matched to a gene: 10. As regards this clone: Its target is not known.

Sequencing was done on a sample of naive CD4+ T cells from PBMCs. Subset given: CD45RA+ positively selected. The receptor comes from a man aged 18-30 years in good health. Some clones in this sample may be carry-over from other donors' samples. The rearrangement uses TRBV4-1 and TRBJ2-1, with 10 positions matching TRBD2. CDR3 coding DNA: TGCGCCAGCAGCCAGAGGGGGCTAGCGGGAGTAGATGAGCAGTTCTTC. Translated, it gives CASSQRGLAGVDEQFF.